This T cell receptor beta chain originates from a study of cytomegalovirus exposure and HLA in healthy donors. The PCR employed 60 Vbeta primers together with 13 Jbeta primers. Sequencing was performed with immunoSEQ multiplex PCR; in TCRdb, only in-frame clones are kept and a portion is missing. The data show 140,000 to 150,000 clones, 61% seen once. The table lists this clone with a few counts. CDR3 size: 14 residues. Germline V lookup: CDR1 SQVTM, CDR2 ANQGSEA. Trimming pared 4 bases from V and 3 bases from J, leaving 12 bases between. This sequence originates from a male donor in good health and CMV-seronegative. V is TRBV29-1 and J is TRBJ2-2, with unresolved D. Sequencing input: PBMCs. The CDR3 region has the DNA TGCAGCGTTGGAGTCGGCGGAGACACCGGGGAGCTGTTTTTT. Residues: CSVGVGGDTGELFF.